One sample yielded the 31 T cell receptor beta chains listed below, sequenced in a study of blood T cell repertoires in COVID-19. The table came from immunoSEQ multiplex PCR; TCRdb's copy has only in-frame clones and leaves some out. The repertoire holds 200,000 or so clones, with roughly 85% as singletons. The sample was peripheral blood. All receptors derive from a man in his forties or fifties who had recovered from COVID-19.

This sequence joins TRBV19 and TRBJ1-4; no reliable D call. Trimming removed 5 bases at V and 7 bases at J, with 17 bases between. Germline loops: CDR1 LNHDA, CDR2 SQIVND (reference sequence). The CDR3 length is 15 residues. The CDR3 here is CASSPDPVRGEKLFF. CDR3 in DNA: TGTGCCAGTAGTCCCGACCCCGTACGGGGTGAAAAACTGTTTTTT. The variable domain in full, completed from reference TRBV19 and TRBJ1-4, reads DGGITQSPKYLFRKEGQNVTLSCEQNLNHDAMYWYRQDPGQGLRLIYYSQIVNDFQKGDIAEGYSVSREKKESFPLTVTSAQKNPTAFYLCASSPDPVRGEKLFFGSGTQLSVL.

The chain is built from TRBV28 and TRBJ2-7; D perhaps matches TRBD2 (6 bases). The CDR3 consists of 15 residues. V lost 6 bases, J lost 3 bases, and 18 bases lay in between. Germline V gives CDR1 MDHEN, CDR2 SYDVKM. In DNA form, the CDR3 reads TGTGCCAGCAGCGGTAGCGGCCCACGTTACTACGAGCAGTACTTC. Protein sequence: CASSGSGPRYYEQYF.

The chain is built from TRBV7-9 and TRBJ1-2; D may be TRBD1 (5 bases). The V gene's germline CDR1 is SEHNR and CDR2 FQNEAQ (reference sequence). The V end was cut by 2 bases, the J end by 7 bases, with 17 bases between. CDR3 size: 15 residues. The CDR3 protein is CASSLSGRGGGGYTF. CDR3 bases: TGTGCCAGCAGCTTATCAGGGCGGGGAGGTGGTGGCTACACCTTC.

The genes are TRBV27 and TRBJ2-3; 9 positions match TRBD2. This CDR3 region has 15 residues. Per germline, CDR1 MNHEY and CDR2 SMNVEV (reference sequence). J gave up 4 bases and V 5 bases, and 7 bases lay outside the gene matches. CDR3 nucleotide sequence: TGTGCCAGCAGTCCGGGACTAGCCTATTCAGATACGCAGTATTTT. Encoded protein: CASSPGLAYSDTQYF.

The J gene is TRBJ1-1, the V gene TRBV2, with TRBD1 matching over 12 bases. Germline V gene data show CDR1 as SNHLY and CDR2 as FYNNEI. The junction had 8 bases not matched to a gene; V was cut back by 4 bases and J by 5 bases. The CDR3 runs to 16 residues. CDR3 protein: CASSGTGQGARTEAFF. The DNA of the CDR3 is TGTGCCAGCAGTGGTACGGGACAGGGGGCGAGAACTGAAGCTTTCTTT.

The V gene is TRBV15, the J gene TRBJ1-4, with 7 bases identical to TRBD1. The CDR3 contains 15 residues. The trim removed 4 bases at V and 5 bases at J, leaving 7 bases unmatched. Germline loops: CDR1 LNHNV, CDR2 YYDKDF (reference sequence). CDR3 DNA sequence: TGTGCCACCAGCATTTTCGGGACAGAAAATGAAAAACTGTTTTTT. It is translated as CATSIFGTENEKLFF.

The chain links TRBV4-1 to TRBJ1-1, with D unclear. The CDR3 length is 15 residues. V was trimmed by 5 bases and J by 5 bases, leaving 18 bases between them. Per germline, CDR1 MGHRA and CDR2 YSYEKL. The CDR3 protein is CASSSPGGGWTEAFF. The CDR3, as DNA: TGCGCCAGCAGCTCCCCGGGAGGAGGTTGGACTGAAGCTTTCTTT.

J is TRBJ2-5 and V is TRBV18; D gene ambiguous. CDR1 and CDR2 from the germline V gene are KGHSH and LQKENI. The CDR3 loop spans 14 amino acids. Trimming removed 9 bases at V and 5 bases at J, with 19 bases between. The CDR3 nucleotides read TGTGCCAGTTCCCTTTTAGCACCCGTGGAGACCCAGTACTTC. It is translated as CASSLLAPVETQYF.

The V gene is TRBV5-4, the J gene TRBJ2-2, with unresolved D. V was cut by 5 bases and J by 7 bases, with 15 bases left in between. Germline CDR1 reads SGHNT; CDR2 reads YYREEE (reference sequence). This CDR3 comprises 14 residues. For the CDR3, the DNA is TGTGCCAGCAGTCCCGACAAAAGGAACGGGGAGCTGTTTTTT. This codes for CASSPDKRNGELFF.

In DNA form, the CDR3 reads TGCGCCAGCAGCTTGACAGGGGGAGAGACCCAGTACTTC. Translation: CASSLTGGETQYF. The V call is TRBV5-1, the J call TRBJ2-5, with 8 nucleotides matching TRBD1. The length of the CDR3 is 13 residues. From germline, CDR1 is SGHRS and CDR2 YFSETQ. The ends lost 1 base at V and 4 bases at J; junction bases unmatched: 0.

The rearrangement links TRBV27 to TRBJ2-7; 10 nucleotides line up with TRBD2. Germline lookup yields CDR1 MNHEY and CDR2 SMNVEV (reference sequence). This CDR3 contains 15 residues. J lost 3 bases, V lost 8 bases, and 10 bases had no gene match. CDR3 coding DNA: TGTGCCAGCCGACTGAAGCGGGAGGGTCTCTACGAGCAGTACTTC. It specifies CASRLKREGLYEQYF.

This chain joins TRBV6-5 and TRBJ1-5; 10 bases fit TRBD1. This CDR3 spans 14 amino acids. The germline gives CDR1 MNHEY, CDR2 SVGAGI. V lost 6 bases to trimming and J lost 7 bases; unmatched junction nucleotides: 6. In DNA form, the CDR3 reads TGTGCCAGCAGAACCGGGACAGGGGCCCAGCCCCAGCATTTT. Amino acids: CASRTGTGAQPQHF.

The CDR3 spells CASSLGTVYGYTF. In DNA form, the CDR3 reads TGTGCCAGCAGCTTAGGGACAGTCTATGGCTACACCTTC. J is TRBJ1-2 and V is TRBV7-9, with D possibly TRBD1 on 6 matching bases. Germline CDR1 reads SEHNR; CDR2 reads FQNEAQ (reference sequence). The CDR3 has 13 amino acids. Trimming removed 1 base from V and 4 bases from J, with 7 bases in between.

The CDR3, as DNA: TGCGCCAGCAGCCACTATCCCGGGACAGGGCGAACAGATACGCAGTATTTT. This gives the protein CASSHYPGTGRTDTQYF. This rearrangement joins TRBV4-1 to TRBJ2-3; the match to TRBD1 covers 9 bases. Germline CDR1 MGHRA, CDR2 YSYEKL. The CDR3 spans 17 residues. Trimming at V came to 3 bases and at J to 3 bases, leaving 10 bases not matched to a gene.

V is TRBV30 and J is TRBJ2-2, with 13 positions matching TRBD2. CDR1 is GTSNPN and CDR2 is SVGIG in the germline V gene (reference sequence). V trimming: 0 bases; J trimming: 8 bases; junction bases outside the gene matches: 9. The CDR3 runs 17 residues. The CDR3 here is CAWSVKGLAGMGGELFF. The CDR3 DNA follows: TGTGCCTGGAGTGTCAAGGGACTAGCGGGGATGGGGGGGGAGCTGTTTTTT.

This clone was counted once. This CDR3 reads CASSPGGQSYYNEQFF. CDR3 nucleotides: TGTGCCAGCAGCCCAGGGGGACAGTCTTACTACAATGAGCAGTTCTTC. This chain joins TRBV11-2 and TRBJ2-1, with TRBD1 identical over 7 bases. V gave up 5 bases and J gave up 3 bases; unmatched junction bases: 10. This CDR3 has 16 amino acids. Germline loops: CDR1 SGHAT, CDR2 FQNNGV.

This clone was counted a few times. V usage is TRBV27 and J usage is TRBJ1-2, with 9 nucleotides matching TRBD1. V lost 5 bases, J lost 5 bases, and 6 bases stayed unmatched. In germline, CDR1 is MNHEY, CDR2 SMNVEV (reference sequence). This CDR3 has 14 residues. The CDR3 region has the DNA TGTGCCAGCAGTACGAGGACAGGGGAATATGGCTACACCTTC. Translated, it gives CASSTRTGEYGYTF.

The CDR3 spells CASSDLRRASGNTIYF. CDR3 bases: TGTGCCAGCAGCGACCTGAGGAGGGCCTCTGGAAACACCATATATTTT. The chain has TRBV7-9 and TRBJ1-3, with unresolved D. V lost 5 bases and J 0 bases, leaving 14 bases between the germline ends. The length of the CDR3 is 16 residues. CDR1 is SEHNR and CDR2 is FQNEAQ in the germline V gene (reference sequence).

The CDR3: CASSLNILPYEQYF. The CDR3 DNA reads as TGTGCCAGCAGCTTGAACATCTTACCCTACGAGCAGTACTTC. This chain links TRBV5-5 with TRBJ2-7; D is uncertain. Per the germline V gene, CDR1 is SGHKS and CDR2 is YYEKEE (reference sequence). V gave up 1 base and J gave up 2 bases, with 10 bases separating them. The CDR3 has 14 residues.

The chain links TRBV29-1 to TRBJ2-2; 11 nucleotides line up with TRBD2. Germline-derived CDR1 and CDR2 are SQVTM and ANQGSEA. CDR3 length equals 14 residues. V shed 7 bases, J shed 6 bases, and the junction held 7 bases outside the gene matches. The CDR3 nucleotides read TGCAGCGCGGGTATAGCGGGAGGGCCCGGGGAGCTGTTTTTT. This encodes CSAGIAGGPGELFF.

The table lists this clone with a few counts. This sequence joins TRBV27 and TRBJ2-1; 8 bases fit TRBD2. Per germline, CDR1 MNHEY and CDR2 SMNVEV (reference sequence). The trim removed 6 bases at V and 6 bases at J, leaving 10 bases unmatched. CDR3 size: 15 residues. This CDR3 is CASRSAGAGSNEQFF. The CDR3 DNA is TGTGCCAGCAGGTCAGCGGGAGCGGGGTCCAATGAGCAGTTCTTC.

This chain connects TRBV12-2 to TRBJ2-7; the D segment call TRBD2 is taken from the table without a DNA check. TRBV12-2 is a documented pseudogene. This CDR3 comprises 17 residues. As DNA, the CDR3 is TGTGCAAGTCGCTTGGGTAATAGCCGGGAGCGATCCTACGAGCAGTACTTC. It translates to CASRLGNSRERSYEQYF.

The chain is built from TRBV9 and TRBJ2-5; 12 bases are shared with TRBD1. This CDR3 has 15 residues. Trimming took 3 bases from V and 11 from J; bases not matched to a gene: 11. Germline CDR1 is SGDLS and CDR2 is YYNGEE. DNA for the CDR3: TGTGCCAGCAGCGCCCAGTCCGGGACAGGGGGCTGGCAGTACTTC. This encodes CASSAQSGTGGWQYF.

The rearrangement uses TRBV21-1 and TRBJ2-1; the table names TRBD2, a call not compared with the DNA. TRBV21-1 is marked as a pseudogene. The CDR3 loop spans 17 amino acids. The CDR3 region has the DNA TGTGCCAGCAGGAAGCGCTGGGAGACTAGCGACTACAATGAGCAGTTCTTC. Its protein is CASRKRWETSDYNEQFF.

The V gene is TRBV11-2, the J gene TRBJ2-1; 7 nucleotides line up with TRBD2. The CDR3 is 16 amino acids. Germline V lookup: CDR1 SGHAT, CDR2 FQNNGV. The V gene end was trimmed by 2 bases and the J gene end by 0 bases; junction bases not matched to a gene: 4. The DNA for the CDR3 is TGTGCCAGCAGCTTATCCTCTAGCGGCTCCTACAATGAGCAGTTCTTC. The encoded protein is CASSLSSSGSYNEQFF.

The chain is built from TRBV4-2 and TRBJ1-5; no clear D. CDR1 is LGHNA and CDR2 is YNFKEQ in the germline V gene. V gave up 0 bases and J gave up 3 bases, with 12 bases separating them. The CDR3 consists of 16 residues. For the CDR3, the DNA is TGTGCCAGCAGCCAAGATCAGAAGATGAACAATCAGCCCCAGCATTTT. It yields the protein CASSQDQKMNNQPQHF.

The chain recombines TRBV4-2 with TRBJ2-2, with D hard to call. The germline CDR1 and CDR2 sequences are LGHNA and YNFKEQ. This CDR3 is 14 amino acids long. The V gene lost 1 base and the J gene lost 4 bases, with 7 bases spanning the gap. The CDR3, as DNA: TGTGCCAGCAGCCAAGCCCCGGGCACCGGGGAGCTGTTTTTT. Its protein product is CASSQAPGTGELFF.

The rearrangement links TRBV28 to TRBJ1-1, with TRBD1 matching 9 bases. Germline V gene sequence: CDR1 MDHEN, CDR2 SYDVKM. The V and J ends lost 6 bases and 2 bases, in that order; junction bases with no gene match: 4. The CDR3 loop spans 14 amino acids. The CDR3 reads CASRTTGGNTEAFF. The DNA of the CDR3 is TGTGCCAGCAGAACCACAGGGGGCAACACTGAAGCTTTCTTT.

The chain uses TRBV10-1 and TRBJ2-1, with 11 nucleotides matching TRBD2. CDR3 length: 15 amino acids. The junction had 5 bases not matched to a gene; V was cut back by 5 bases and J by 5 bases. CDR1 is WNHNN, CDR2 SYGVQD, per germline (reference sequence). The chain's CDR3 is CASSLAGGPHNEQFF. The CDR3 DNA sequence: TGCGCCAGCAGTTTAGCGGGAGGGCCCCACAATGAGCAGTTCTTC.

This chain links TRBV5-1 with TRBJ2-3; a possible D gene is TRBD2 (5 bases). The CDR3 extends over 15 amino acids. V was cut by 2 bases and J by 5 bases, with 15 bases left in between. The germline V gene has CDR1 SGHRS and CDR2 YFSETQ. The CDR3 DNA reads as TGCGCCAGCAGCTTAGACGGGGTCCAAGGAGATACGCAGTATTTT. It yields the protein CASSLDGVQGDTQYF.

This chain connects TRBV18 to TRBJ2-5, with 12 nucleotides matching TRBD1. The germline V gene has CDR1 KGHSH and CDR2 LQKENI. This CDR3 is 15 amino acids long. Trimming cost V 4 bases and J 1 base; bases outside gene matches: 1. The CDR3 region is CASSRGQGAQETQYF. DNA for the CDR3: TGTGCCAGCTCACGGGGACAGGGGGCCCAAGAGACCCAGTACTTC. The whole variable domain, remainder taken from reference TRBV18 and TRBJ2-5, is NAGVMQNPRHLVRRRGQEARLRCSPMKGHSHVYWYRQLPEEGLKFMVYLQKENIIDESGMPKERFSAEFPKEGPSILRIQQVVRGDSAAYFCASSRGQGAQETQYFGPGTRLLVL.